This entry describes one TCR beta chain. This clonotype appeared a few times. Its antigen is not yet known. Base qualities are not provided; no much larger clone lies one nucleotide away. Systemically healthy Caucasian individuals from Russia, some 40 in total and aged about 6 to 95 years, were included as donors. Each donor gave 8 to 10 milliliters of peripheral blood, drawn into EDTA-treated Vacutainer tubes. Ficoll-Paque density-gradient centrifugation was used to isolate PBMCs, with at least 7 million per sample. Trizol reagent was used to extract total RNA from the PBMCs, yielding at least 6 micrograms per sample. For every donor, flow cytometry on a PBMC aliquot measured the percentage of naive CD45RAhigh/CD27high T cells. This sample was included in a study of blood T cells in healthy people across ages (dated by TCRdb to the mid-2010s). Study-wide context: In model experiments, template switching captured roughly one uniquely barcoded TCR beta cDNA molecule for every two T cells. Two additional independent replicas of 1 million unique cDNA reads from the same blood draw were analyzed for two donors (one aged 18 to 29 and one aged 80 or older). Donors were grouped into four age groups: young (average 16 years), middle-aged (roughly 38), aged (roughly 67) and long-lived (approximately 75). To track age-related changes in TCR beta repertoire diversity, the study relied on deep sequencing normalized with unique cDNA molecular identifiers.

The receptor library was made with 5' RACE. This sample was sequenced with an Illumina HiSeq 2500. A second roughly 6 to 12 cycle PCR used a sample-barcoded 5' primer and a J-beta primer mix. A template-switch 5' adaptor carrying 12 random nucleotides introduced a unique molecular identifier onto each TCR beta cDNA molecule. Each sample yielded at least 2.5 million CDR3-containing paired-end reads. First-strand cDNA synthesis was performed from all RNA using the Mint cDNA synthesis kit, with priming by a TRBC-specific oligonucleotide. All cDNA was treated with uracil-DNA glycosylase and then went through a first 18-cycle PCR with the universal primers M1SS and BC2_uni_R. The study's processing was this. Each sample was normalized by randomly selecting 1 million high-quality reads, each carrying a distinct molecular identifier. Instead of being binned into consensus sequences, reads with shared molecular identifiers were discarded. MiTCR, set to a Q25 quality threshold and the strictest error-elimination algorithm, was used for CDR3 identification, clonotype clustering and error correction. A nonparametric unseen species model with Euler transformation was used to estimate lower-bound total TCR beta diversity. The public reads were reanalyzed by TCRdb: fastp trimming at Q25, MiXCR alignment, in-frame beta chains only. Rows are combined by CDR3 protein, so each entry shows the most common genes and DNA. TCRdb assigned the V and J calls; the authors' analysis was not used. The sample data list hundreds of thousands of distinct CDR3 sequences, and roughly a quarter of these were observed just once. Approximately 4% of the sample belongs to the ten largest clones.

Inclusive of the bounding cysteine and phenylalanine, the CDR3 is 12 residues long. The CDR3 DNA has 36 bases and is translated from base 1. A distance of 14 bases separates the germline ends of V and J, which lose 7 bases and 8 bases respectively. The paper as a whole reports these results and caveats: Estimates of total diversity based on one million sequenced T cells were regarded as lower bounds and as underestimates. Because the CMV infection status of the donors was unknown, age-related changes in expanded clonotypes may potentially have been confounded. Observed TCR beta diversity correlated strongly with the percentage of naive T cells measured by flow cytometry. As age increased, observed TCR beta diversity per million T cells dropped in a roughly linear way, and a significant reduction was already evident by age 40. Because profiling used bulk unsorted PBMCs, naive and antigen-experienced compartments could not be compared conclusively. Compared with the aged group, more naive CD4+ T cells, fewer expanded clones and increased TCR diversity were shown by the long-lived group, suggesting age selection.

These data also formed part of another study, on T cells of mothers and their children. The second study's authors report: Nine systemically healthy Caucasian individuals served as donors, namely three mothers together with their six children. cDNA synthesis used all of the extracted RNA, with approximately 1.4 ug of RNA in each 15 ul reaction. Sample barcodes and 2-4 random nucleotides were added via the M1S primer in the second PCR. Over 9.5 million TCR beta CDR3 reads were obtained for each mother, and 2.5 million to 3 million reads were obtained for each child. In both related and unrelated pairs, thymic selection shapes the output of TCR recombination in a similar way, with inherited differences having only a minor effect. Normalized repertoire overlap was always slightly but never significantly higher in related than unrelated mother-child pairs. No persistent microchimeric T cell clones were found, with a detection sensitivity of approximately 110 clones per million clonotypes. Deep NGS was used in the study to compare the TCR beta repertoires of mothers and children and to look for features that separate related mother-child pairs from unrelated individuals. The mean age was roughly 40 +/- 4 years for the mothers and about 10 +/- 4 years for the children. After adapter ligation was performed with NEBNext reagents, the libraries were sequenced on an Illumina HiSeq 2000 with 100+100 nt paired-end reads. To prevent cross-contamination, the mother and child libraries were prepared a month apart and were sequenced in separate runs. Each donor had between about 450,000 and 2,300,000 distinct TCR beta clonotypes identified. Naive TCR beta clonotypes were estimated from low-frequency clonotypes matched to each donor's FACS-determined naive share, without sorting.

Sequencing was carried out using blood. Rearrangement joined TRBV12-3 or TRBV12-4 to TRBJ1-2; perhaps TRBD1 is the D gene, with 6 bases matching. This sequence was found in a boy aged 2 to 9 in good health. The CDR3 amino acid sequence is: CASTQGPSGYTF. The sequenced DNA is TGTGCCAGCACCCAGGGGCCCAGCGGCTACACCTTC.